This T cell receptor (beta chain) appears in the sequencing data of a study of regulatory T cells in long-lasting Graves disease. Time point here: persistent/refractory GD, antithyroid drugs over 5 years with positive TRAb. There was RNA extracted from PBMCs, and the TCR library was made from it. Germline V gene data show CDR1 as PRHDT and CDR2 as FYEKMQ (reference sequence). Trimming removed 4 bases from V and 4 bases from J, with 7 bases in between. The CDR3 has 13 residues. Investigators prepared the TCR beta libraries by applying iRepertoire HTBI primers and Arm-PCR of CDR3 regions. TCRdb re-analysed the multiplex PCR reads in MiXCR, keeping a single row per CDR3 protein. The profile shows about 430,000 distinct CDR3 sequences, 20% to 25% of them singletons.

Sequenced material: peripheral blood mononuclear cells (PBMCs), taken when the disease was refractory, from a patient treated with antithyroid drugs. The chain joins TRBV13 to TRBJ2-2, with D unresolved. The receptor was isolated from a female donor with Graves disease. The CDR3 sequence is CASSSWSTGELFF. The CDR3 DNA is TGTGCCAGCAGCTCTTGGAGCACCGGGGAGCTGTTTTTT. The full variable domain, completed using reference TRBV13 and TRBJ2-2, is AAGVIQSPRHLIKEKRETATLKCYPIPRHDTVYWYQQGPGQDPQFLISFYEKMQSDKGSIPDRFSAQQFSDYHSELNMSSLELGDSALYFCASSSWSTGELFFGEGSRLTVL.